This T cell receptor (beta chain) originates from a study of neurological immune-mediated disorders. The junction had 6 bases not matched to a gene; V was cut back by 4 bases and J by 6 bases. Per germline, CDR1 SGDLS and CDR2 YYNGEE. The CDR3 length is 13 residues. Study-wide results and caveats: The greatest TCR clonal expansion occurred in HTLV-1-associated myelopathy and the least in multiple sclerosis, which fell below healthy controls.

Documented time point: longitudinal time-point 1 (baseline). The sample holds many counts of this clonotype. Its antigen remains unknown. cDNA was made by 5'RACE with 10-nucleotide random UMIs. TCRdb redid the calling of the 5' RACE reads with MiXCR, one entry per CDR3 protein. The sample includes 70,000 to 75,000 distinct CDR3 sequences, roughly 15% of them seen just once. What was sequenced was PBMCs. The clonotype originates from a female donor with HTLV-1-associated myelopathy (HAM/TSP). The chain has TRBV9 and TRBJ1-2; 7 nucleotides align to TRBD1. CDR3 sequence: CASSPTGDHGYTF. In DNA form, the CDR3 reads TGTGCCAGCAGCCCCACAGGGGATCATGGCTACACCTTC. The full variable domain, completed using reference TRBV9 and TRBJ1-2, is DSGVTQTPKHLITATGQRVTLRCSPRSGDLSVYWYQQSLDQGLQFLIQYYNGEERAKGNILERFSAQQFPDLHSELNLSSLELGDSALYFCASSPTGDHGYTFGSGTRLTVV.